The 14 T cell receptor beta chains in this list originate from one sample, sequenced in a study of CD8 T cells in Susac syndrome. It was with random hexamers that roughly 0.5 to 1 ug RNA was reverse transcribed. TCRdb passed the immunoSEQ multiplex PCR reads through MiXCR, listing each CDR3 protein once. The table shows fewer than 90,000 distinct CDR3 sequences, with roughly 92% occurring only once. Sequenced sample: CD8+ T cells from PBMCs. These receptors originate from a human donor with Susac syndrome.

This sequence joins TRBV24-1 and TRBJ2-1, with D perhaps matching TRBD2 (6 bases). The ends were cut back, 5 bases at V and 4 bases at J, with 14 bases in the middle. This CDR3 contains 15 residues. CDR1 and CDR2 from the germline V gene are KGHDR and SFDVKD. The CDR3 nucleotides are TGTGCCACCAGTGCGGAGGGAGTAGGATACAATGAGCAGTTCTTC. This gives the protein CATSAEGVGYNEQFF.

Here the CDR3 DNA reads TGTGCCAGCAGCTTGTTCTCCGTGGCTCGGGACACTGAAGCTTTCTTT. The encoded protein is CASSLFSVARDTEAFF. This chain links TRBV5-6 with TRBJ1-1, with no clear D. The length of the CDR3 is 16 residues. Trimming took 1 base from V and 3 from J, leaving 16 bases between them. Germline assignment: CDR1 SGHDT and CDR2 YYEEEE.

The chain couples TRBV20-1 to TRBJ2-3; 9 nucleotides line up with TRBD1. CDR3 length: 15 residues. Per germline, CDR1 DFQATT and CDR2 SNEGSKA (reference sequence). V was clipped by 0 bases and J by 3 bases; unmatched bases: 4. In DNA, the CDR3 is TGCAGTGCTAGAGATCTGGACAGGGGAACAGATACGCAGTATTTT. Translation: CSARDLDRGTDTQYF.

V and J are TRBV4-1 and TRBJ2-7; TRBD1 matches 7 bases. V lost 1 base and J lost 5; bases outside the gene matches: 11. CDR3 length equals 16 residues. CDR1 is MGHRA and CDR2 is YSYEKL in the germline V gene. The CDR3 is CASSQVMAGGLNEQYF. In nucleotides, the CDR3 is TGCGCCAGCAGCCAAGTTATGGCAGGGGGTCTGAACGAGCAGTACTTC.

The J gene is TRBJ2-7, the V gene TRBV10-2; 8 nucleotides agree with TRBD2. The germline gives CDR1 WSHSY, CDR2 SAAADI. V lost 8 bases, J lost 3 bases, and 6 bases stayed unmatched. CDR3 size: 13 residues. In DNA, the CDR3 is TGCGCCAGCGCGGGAGGACCATTCTACGAGCAGTACTTC. Residues: CASAGGPFYEQYF.

This chain joins TRBV7-2 and TRBJ2-7; D perhaps matches TRBD1 (5 bases). Trimming shortened V by 1 base and J by 6 bases, and 10 bases separated the two germline ends. Germline loops: CDR1 SGHTA, CDR2 FQGNSA. CDR3 length equals 13 residues. CDR3 sequence reads: CASSLVTQGEQYF. DNA of the CDR3: TGTGCCAGCAGCTTAGTAACCCAGGGCGAGCAGTACTTC.

V is TRBV19 and J is TRBJ2-1; 9 bases line up with TRBD2. This CDR3 is built from 14 residues. CDR1 LNHDA and CDR2 SQIVND come from the germline V gene (reference sequence). Germline trimming cut 5 bases from V and 3 bases from J; bases unmatched to any gene: 2. The DNA of the CDR3 is TGTGCCAGTAGTGCAGCGGGAGGCTACAATGAGCAGTTCTTC. This encodes CASSAAGGYNEQFF.

The V and J genes are TRBV12-3 or TRBV12-4 and TRBJ2-7; D unresolved. The CDR3 contains 14 residues. Between the trimmed V and J ends, which lost 2 bases and 4 bases, there was a span of 12 bases. The CDR3 sequence: CASSLLRSLYEQYF. The CDR3 DNA reads TGTGCCAGCAGTTTATTGAGGTCCTTATACGAGCAGTACTTC.

The chain combines TRBV4-2 with TRBJ2-7; D is unclear. CDR1 and CDR2 (germline): LGHNA, YNFKEQ. Trimming cost V 0 bases and J 0 bases, with 9 bases left between them. The CDR3 sequence is 15 residues long. The chain's CDR3 is CASSQDAASSYEQYF. In nucleotides, the CDR3 is TGTGCCAGCAGCCAAGATGCCGCCAGCTCCTACGAGCAGTACTTC.

The rearrangement links TRBV20-1 to TRBJ2-3; TRBD2 aligns across 9 bases. Germline CDR1 is DFQATT and CDR2 is SNEGSKA (reference sequence). The CDR3 sequence is 15 residues long. J was trimmed by 0 bases and V by 3 bases; bases with no gene match: 4. CDR3 sequence: CSASATSGSTDTQYF. The DNA of the CDR3 is TGCAGTGCTAGTGCGACTAGCGGAAGCACAGATACGCAGTATTTT.

The CDR3 loop is CASSTGLAGDLYEQYF. CDR3 in DNA: TGTGCCAGCAGTACGGGACTAGCGGGGGACCTCTACGAGCAGTACTTC. The chain uses TRBV2 and TRBJ2-7; 14 bases are shared with TRBD2. The ends lost 5 bases at V and 3 bases at J; junction bases unmatched: 6. The CDR3 totals 16 residues. CDR1 is SNHLY and CDR2 is FYNNEI in the germline V gene.

The J gene is TRBJ1-1, the V gene TRBV4-1, with no clear D. CDR3 length equals 14 residues. The germline V and J ends were trimmed by 3 bases and 0 bases, with 8 bases remaining between them. Germline V CDR1 and CDR2: MGHRA, YSYEKL. This chain's CDR3 is CASSHEGVNTEAFF. CDR3 nucleotides: TGCGCCAGCAGCCATGAAGGCGTGAACACTGAAGCTTTCTTT.

V and J are TRBV3-1 and TRBJ2-7, with D maybe TRBD2 (6 bases). The CDR3 is made up of 15 amino acids. Trimming removed 0 bases at V and 1 base at J, with 10 bases between. Per the germline V gene, CDR1 is LGHDT and CDR2 is YNNKEL (reference sequence). The DNA for the CDR3 is TGTGCCAGCAGCCAAGATGAGGGACTTTCCTACGAGCAGTACTTC. Residues: CASSQDEGLSYEQYF.

This clonotype was picked up a small number of times. V is TRBV2 and J is TRBJ1-1; D gene unclear. This CDR3 is built from 11 residues. In germline, CDR1 is SNHLY, CDR2 FYNNEI. Trimming shortened V by 8 bases and J by 1 base, and 5 bases separated the two germline ends. The DNA for the CDR3 is TGTGCCAGCCGACGGAACACTGAAGCTTTCTTT. It encodes CASRRNTEAFF. Supplemented by reference TRBV2 and TRBJ1-1, the full variable domain reads EPEVTQTPSHQVTQMGQEVILRCVPISNHLYFYWYRQILGQKVEFLVSFYNNEISEKSEIFDDQFSVERPDGSNFTLKIRSTKLEDSAMYFCASRRNTEAFFGQGTRLTVV.